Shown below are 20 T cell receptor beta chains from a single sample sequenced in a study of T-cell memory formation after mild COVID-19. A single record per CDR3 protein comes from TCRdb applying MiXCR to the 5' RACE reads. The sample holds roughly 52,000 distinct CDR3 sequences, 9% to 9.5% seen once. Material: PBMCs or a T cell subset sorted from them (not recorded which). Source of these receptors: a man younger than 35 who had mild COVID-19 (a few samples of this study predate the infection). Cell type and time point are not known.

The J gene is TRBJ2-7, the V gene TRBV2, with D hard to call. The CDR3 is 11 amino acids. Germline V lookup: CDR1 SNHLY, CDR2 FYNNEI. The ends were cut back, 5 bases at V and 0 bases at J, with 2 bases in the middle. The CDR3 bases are TGTGCCAGCAGTTACTCCTACGAGCAGTACTTC. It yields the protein CASSYSYEQYF.

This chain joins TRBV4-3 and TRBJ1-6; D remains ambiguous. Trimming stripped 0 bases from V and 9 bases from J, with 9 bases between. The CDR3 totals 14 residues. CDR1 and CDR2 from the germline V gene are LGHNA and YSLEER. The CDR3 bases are TGCGCCAGCAGCCAAGACAGTCTGGGTTCACCCCTCCACTTT. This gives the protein CASSQDSLGSPLHF.

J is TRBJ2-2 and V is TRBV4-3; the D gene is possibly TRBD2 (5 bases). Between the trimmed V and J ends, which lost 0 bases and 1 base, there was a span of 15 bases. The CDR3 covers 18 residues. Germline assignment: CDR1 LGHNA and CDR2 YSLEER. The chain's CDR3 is CASSQEQQRPLNTGELFF. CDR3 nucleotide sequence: TGCGCCAGCAGCCAAGAGCAGCAGCGGCCACTGAACACCGGGGAGCTGTTTTTT.

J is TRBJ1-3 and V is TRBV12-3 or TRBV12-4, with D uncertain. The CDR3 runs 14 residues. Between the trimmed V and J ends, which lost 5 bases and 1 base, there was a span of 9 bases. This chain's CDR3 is CASSQALSGNTIYF. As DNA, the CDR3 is TGTGCCAGCAGTCAGGCGCTTTCTGGAAACACCATATATTTT.

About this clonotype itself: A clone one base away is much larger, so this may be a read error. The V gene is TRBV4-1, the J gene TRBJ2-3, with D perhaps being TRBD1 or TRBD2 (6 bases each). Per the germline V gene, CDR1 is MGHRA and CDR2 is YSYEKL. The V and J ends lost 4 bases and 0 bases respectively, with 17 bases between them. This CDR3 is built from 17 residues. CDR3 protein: CASSPTGAGGSTDTQYF. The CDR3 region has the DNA TGCGCCAGCAGCCCAACGGGGGCCGGGGGAAGCACAGATACGCAGTATTTT.

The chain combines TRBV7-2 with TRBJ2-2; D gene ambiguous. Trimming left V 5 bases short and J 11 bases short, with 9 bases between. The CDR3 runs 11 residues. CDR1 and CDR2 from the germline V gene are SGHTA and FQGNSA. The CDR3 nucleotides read TGTGCCAGCAGCCCCTTCCAAGAGCTGTTTTTT. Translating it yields CASSPFQELFF.

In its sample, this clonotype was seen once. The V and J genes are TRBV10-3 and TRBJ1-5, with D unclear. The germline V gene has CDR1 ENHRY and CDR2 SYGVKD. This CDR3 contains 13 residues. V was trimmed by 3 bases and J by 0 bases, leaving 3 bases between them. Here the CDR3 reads CAISDYSNQPQHF. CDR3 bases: TGTGCCATCAGTGACTATAGCAATCAGCCCCAGCATTTT.

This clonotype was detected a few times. Here the CDR3 DNA reads TGTGCCAGCAGTGAACAGGGCCGGGACACTGAAGCTTTCTTT. Protein: CASSEQGRDTEAFF. The chain combines TRBV2 with TRBJ1-1, with D perhaps TRBD1 (5 bases). Germline V gene data show CDR1 as SNHLY and CDR2 as FYNNEI. The V end lost 2 bases, the J end lost 3 bases, and 10 bases lay between the germline ends. The CDR3 is 14 residues long.

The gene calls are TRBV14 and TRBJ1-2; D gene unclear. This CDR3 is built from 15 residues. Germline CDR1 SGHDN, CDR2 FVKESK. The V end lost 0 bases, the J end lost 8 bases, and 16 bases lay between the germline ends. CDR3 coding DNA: TGTGCCAGCAGCCAAGACGAGGACTTCTATAGAGGCTACACCTTC. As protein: CASSQDEDFYRGYTF.

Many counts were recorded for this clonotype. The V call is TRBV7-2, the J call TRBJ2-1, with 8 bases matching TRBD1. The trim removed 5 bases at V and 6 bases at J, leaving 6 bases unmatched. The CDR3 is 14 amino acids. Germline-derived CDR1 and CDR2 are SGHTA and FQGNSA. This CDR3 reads CASSGTGGRNEQFF. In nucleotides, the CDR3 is TGTGCCAGCAGCGGGACAGGTGGTCGCAATGAGCAGTTCTTC.

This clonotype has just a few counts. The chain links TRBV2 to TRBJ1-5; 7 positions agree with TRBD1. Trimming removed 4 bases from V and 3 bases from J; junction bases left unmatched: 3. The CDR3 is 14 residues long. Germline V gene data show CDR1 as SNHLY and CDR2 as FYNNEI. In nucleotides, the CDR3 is TGTGCCAGCAGTGGACAGGGTAACAATCAGCCCCAGCATTTT. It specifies CASSGQGNNQPQHF.

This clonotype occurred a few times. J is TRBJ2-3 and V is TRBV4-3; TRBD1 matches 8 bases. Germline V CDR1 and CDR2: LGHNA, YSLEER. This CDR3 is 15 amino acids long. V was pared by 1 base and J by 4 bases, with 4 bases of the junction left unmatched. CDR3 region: CASSQVSGGADTQYF. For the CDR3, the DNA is TGCGCCAGCAGCCAAGTGTCAGGGGGCGCAGATACGCAGTATTTT.

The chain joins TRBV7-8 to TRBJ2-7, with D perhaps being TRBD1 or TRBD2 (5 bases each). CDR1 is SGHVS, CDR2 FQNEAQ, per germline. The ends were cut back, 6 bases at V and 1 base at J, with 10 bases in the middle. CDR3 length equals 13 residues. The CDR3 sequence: CASRGEGSYEQYF. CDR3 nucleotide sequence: TGTGCCAGCAGGGGGGAAGGATCCTACGAGCAGTACTTC.

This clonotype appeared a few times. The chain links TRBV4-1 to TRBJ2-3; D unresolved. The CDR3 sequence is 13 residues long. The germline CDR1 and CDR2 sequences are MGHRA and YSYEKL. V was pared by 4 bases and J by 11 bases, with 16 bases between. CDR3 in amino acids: CASSRRPETGQYF. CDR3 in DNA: TGCGCCAGCAGCCGGAGACCCGAGACGGGGCAGTATTTT.

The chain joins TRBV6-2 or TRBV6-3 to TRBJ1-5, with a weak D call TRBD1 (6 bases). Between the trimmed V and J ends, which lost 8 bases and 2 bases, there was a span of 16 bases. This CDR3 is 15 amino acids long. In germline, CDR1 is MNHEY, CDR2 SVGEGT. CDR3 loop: CASYSGGAGNQPQHF. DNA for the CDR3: TGTGCCAGCTACAGCGGGGGGGCAGGCAATCAGCCCCAGCATTTT.

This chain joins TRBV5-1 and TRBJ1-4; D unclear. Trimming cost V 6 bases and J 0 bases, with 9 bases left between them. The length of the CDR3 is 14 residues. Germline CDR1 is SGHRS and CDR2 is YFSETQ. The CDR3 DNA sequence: TGCGCCAGCACCCTACAGTCAACTAATGAAAAACTGTTTTTT. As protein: CASTLQSTNEKLFF. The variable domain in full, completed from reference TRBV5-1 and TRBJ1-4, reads KAGVTQTPRYLIKTRGQQVTLSCSPISGHRSVSWYQQTPGQGLQFLFEYFSETQRNKGNFPGRFSGRQFSNSRSEMNVSTLELGDSALYLCASTLQSTNEKLFFGSGTQLSVL.

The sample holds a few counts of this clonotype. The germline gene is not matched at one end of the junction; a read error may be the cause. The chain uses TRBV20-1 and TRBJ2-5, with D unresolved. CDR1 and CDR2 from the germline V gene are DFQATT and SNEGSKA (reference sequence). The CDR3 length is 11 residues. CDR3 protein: CSASAQATQYF. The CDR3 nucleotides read TGCAGTGCTAGCGCACAAGCGACCCAGTACTTC.

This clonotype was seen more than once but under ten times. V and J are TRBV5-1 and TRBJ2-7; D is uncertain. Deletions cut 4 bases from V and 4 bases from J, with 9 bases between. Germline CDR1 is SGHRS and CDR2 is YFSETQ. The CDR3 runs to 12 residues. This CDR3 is CASSTTAYEQYF. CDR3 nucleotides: TGCGCCAGCAGCACAACAGCATACGAGCAGTACTTC.

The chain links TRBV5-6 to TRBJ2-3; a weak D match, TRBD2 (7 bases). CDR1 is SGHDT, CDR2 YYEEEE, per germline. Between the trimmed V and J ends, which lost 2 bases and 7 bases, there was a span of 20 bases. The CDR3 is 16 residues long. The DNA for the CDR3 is TGTGCCAGCAGCTTAGGATTGGGGGGGGCCGGGAATACGCAGTATTTT. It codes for CASSLGLGGAGNTQYF. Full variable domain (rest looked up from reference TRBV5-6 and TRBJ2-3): DAGVTQSPTHLIKTRGQQVTLRCSPKSGHDTVSWYQQALGQGPQFIFQYYEEEERQRGNFPDRFSGHQFPNYSSELNVNALLLGDSALYLCASSLGLGGAGNTQYFGPGTRLTVL.

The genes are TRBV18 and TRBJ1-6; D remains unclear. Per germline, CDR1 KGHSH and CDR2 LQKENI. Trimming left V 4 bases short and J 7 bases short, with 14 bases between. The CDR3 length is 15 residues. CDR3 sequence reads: CASSLARPINSPLHF. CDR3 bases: TGTGCCAGCTCACTGGCTCGTCCAATAAATTCACCCCTCCACTTT.